This entry lists 30 T cell receptor beta chains sequenced from one sample in a study of T cell responses to AZD1222 COVID-19 vaccine. Method: immunoSEQ multiplex PCR; TCRdb's copy keeps in-frame clones and lacks some. Found here are 90,000 to 100,000 clones, about nine tenths of them singletons; the top ten hold 16%. The input for sequencing was peripheral blood, taken 28 days after the second AZD1222 dose. All receptors derive from an adult who received the AZD1222 COVID-19 vaccine.

The chain's CDR3 is CASSLGTAYNQPQHF. CDR3 bases: TGCGCCAGCAGCTTGGGGACGGCGTACAATCAGCCCCAGCATTTT. This chain connects TRBV5-1 to TRBJ1-5; D unclear. V was trimmed by 0 bases and J by 3 bases, leaving 10 bases between them. The CDR3 is 15 amino acids. Germline V gives CDR1 SGHRS, CDR2 YFSETQ.

This chain links TRBV4-2 with TRBJ2-5; TRBD2 is a possible D gene (6 bases). CDR3 size: 16 residues. Germline CDR1 LGHNA, CDR2 YNFKEQ. V was clipped by 0 bases and J by 5 bases, with 16 bases between them. The CDR3 here is CASSQEQGRWTETQYF. The CDR3 DNA follows: TGTGCCAGCAGCCAAGAACAAGGGAGGTGGACGGAGACCCAGTACTTC.

V is TRBV5-1 and J is TRBJ1-4, with D possibly TRBD1 on 5 matching bases. V dropped 1 base and J dropped 8 bases, with 12 bases sitting between them. This CDR3 is built from 14 residues. Per the germline V gene, CDR1 is SGHRS and CDR2 is YFSETQ. CDR3 DNA: TGCGCCAGCAGCTTGTCTCAGGGCCGCGAAAAACTGTTTTTT. This encodes CASSLSQGREKLFF. Full variable domain (outside the CDR3, taken from reference TRBV5-1 and TRBJ1-4): KAGVTQTPRYLIKTRGQQVTLSCSPISGHRSVSWYQQTPGQGLQFLFEYFSETQRNKGNFPGRFSGRQFSNSRSEMNVSTLELGDSALYLCASSLSQGREKLFFGSGTQLSVL.

CDR3 loop: CASSLPRQTQETQYF. The CDR3 DNA is TGCGCCAGCAGCTTGCCCCGACAGACTCAAGAGACCCAGTACTTC. This rearrangement joins TRBV5-1 to TRBJ2-5; D possibly corresponds to TRBD1 (5 bases). V shed 1 base and J shed 2 bases, with 12 bases lying between them. The CDR3 covers 15 residues. The germline V gene encodes CDR1 SGHRS and CDR2 YFSETQ.

The DNA for the CDR3 is TGTGCCAGCTCACCAGCTCTTTGGGAAGGAGAAAAACTGTTTTTT. Protein sequence: CASSPALWEGEKLFF. The rearrangement uses TRBV18 and TRBJ1-4, with D uncertain. The CDR3 runs to 15 residues. Germline V gene sequence: CDR1 KGHSH, CDR2 LQKENI. Trimming took 2 bases from V and 8 from J, leaving 15 bases between them.

The chain couples TRBV6-5 to TRBJ2-7, with TRBD2 identical over 15 bases. Trimming took 1 base from V and 6 from J; bases not matched to a gene: 1. This CDR3 has 15 amino acids. The germline V gene encodes CDR1 MNHEY and CDR2 SVGAGI. The CDR3, as DNA: TGTGCCAGCAGTTACTTGGGACTAGCGGGAGGCGAGCAGTACTTC. This translates into CASSYLGLAGGEQYF.

The V and J genes are TRBV9 and TRBJ2-1; a weak D match, TRBD2 (6 bases). The CDR3 runs to 15 residues. Trimming took 4 bases from V and 7 from J, leaving 18 bases between them. In germline, CDR1 is SGDLS, CDR2 YYNGEE. CDR3 protein: CASSLAGPPGNEQFF. CDR3 coding DNA: TGTGCCAGCAGCCTCGCGGGACCCCCCGGGAATGAGCAGTTCTTC.

The rearrangement joins TRBV11-2 to TRBJ2-3, with TRBD1 matching over 7 bases. Losses at the gene ends were 5 bases for V and 1 base for J; bases not matched to a gene: 9. The length of the CDR3 is 16 residues. Germline lookup yields CDR1 SGHAT and CDR2 FQNNGV. The CDR3 here is CASSRGTVGGTDTQYF. Written as DNA, the CDR3 is TGTGCCAGCAGCCGTGGGACAGTCGGGGGCACAGATACGCAGTATTTT.

This rearrangement joins TRBV5-4 to TRBJ1-5, with no clear D. This CDR3 is built from 14 residues. Germline CDR1 is SGHNT and CDR2 is YYREEE (reference sequence). Trimming stripped 2 bases from V and 2 bases from J, with 8 bases between. The CDR3 nucleotides are TGTGCCAGCAGCTTCGGACCGGGCAATCAGCCCCAGCATTTT. Residues: CASSFGPGNQPQHF.

This sequence joins TRBV11-2 and TRBJ1-4; possible D gene TRBD1, 5 bases. Deletions cut 7 bases from V and 8 bases from J, with 11 bases between. This CDR3 has 12 amino acids. Looked up from germline, CDR1 is SGHAT and CDR2 is FQNNGV. The CDR3 DNA follows: TGTGCCAGCAAAAACGGGGGGGAAAAACTGTTTTTT. Protein product: CASKNGGEKLFF.

This clone has a handful of counts. J is TRBJ2-7 and V is TRBV28, with TRBD2 matching 9 bases. Per germline, CDR1 MDHEN and CDR2 SYDVKM. The CDR3 covers 16 residues. Trimming removed 6 bases from V and 2 bases from J; junction bases left unmatched: 11. DNA for the CDR3: TGTGCCAGCAGAGTAGGGGGCGGGAGGGCTCCCTACGAGCAGTACTTC. Protein product: CASRVGGGRAPYEQYF.

The table lists this clone with a few counts. V gene TRBV28 combines with J gene TRBJ2-7; 11 bases map to TRBD2. Germline V gene lookup returns CDR1 MDHEN and CDR2 SYDVKM. Trimming took 4 bases from V and 5 from J; bases not matched to a gene: 13. CDR3 length: 17 amino acids. The CDR3, as DNA: TGTGCCAGCAGTTCACCATCGACTAGCGGGATATACCACGAGCAGTACTTC. As protein: CASSSPSTSGIYHEQYF.

V gene TRBV21-1 combines with J gene TRBJ1-5. TRBV21-1 is given as a pseudogene. The CDR3 is 17 amino acids. The CDR3 protein is CASTGVGGAQSNQPQHF. The CDR3 DNA is TGTGCCAGCACCGGAGTGGGGGGGGCCCAAAGCAATCAGCCCCAGCATTTT.

The chain links TRBV9 to TRBJ1-5; 8 bases line up with TRBD1. The V gene's germline CDR1 is SGDLS and CDR2 YYNGEE. Trimming took 2 bases from V and 3 from J; bases not matched to a gene: 4. The CDR3 sequence is 15 residues long. The CDR3: CASSVQGAANQPQHF. The DNA for the CDR3 is TGTGCCAGCAGCGTTCAGGGGGCTGCCAATCAGCCCCAGCATTTT.

The chain couples TRBV15 to TRBJ2-7; 11 bases are shared with TRBD1. This CDR3 is built from 16 residues. The germline CDR1 and CDR2 sequences are LNHNV and YYDKDF (reference sequence). V gave up 3 bases and J gave up 5 bases; unmatched junction bases: 9. The CDR3 DNA sequence: TGTGCCACCAGCAGCAAACCCGGGACAGGGGGGGACGAGCAGTACTTC. Protein product: CATSSKPGTGGDEQYF. The entire variable domain, with the rest obtained from reference TRBV15 and TRBJ2-7, is as follows: DAMVIQNPRYQVTQFGKPVTLSCSQTLNHNVMYWYQQKSSQAPKLLFHYYDKDFNNEADTPDNFQSRRPNTSFCFLDIRSPGLGDTAMYLCATSSKPGTGGDEQYFGPGTRLTVT.

This chain links TRBV11-2 with TRBJ2-3; the D call may be TRBD1 or TRBD2 (5 bases each). Trimming removed 1 base at V and 0 bases at J, with 14 bases between. The CDR3 runs 17 residues. The germline gives CDR1 SGHAT, CDR2 FQNNGV. CDR3 DNA: TGTGCCAGCAGCTTAGGAGGGGCCGGCAGGAGCACAGATACGCAGTATTTT. Amino acids: CASSLGGAGRSTDTQYF.

The chain employs TRBV5-4 and TRBJ2-7, with D possibly being TRBD2 (5 bases). The V gene lost 2 bases and the J gene lost 3 bases, with 12 bases spanning the gap. CDR1 is SGHNT, CDR2 YYREEE, per germline (reference sequence). CDR3 length equals 14 residues. CDR3 protein: CASSLESGFYEQYF. CDR3 DNA sequence: TGTGCCAGCAGCTTAGAAAGCGGATTCTACGAGCAGTACTTC.

V usage is TRBV18 and J usage is TRBJ1-5, with 12 bases matching TRBD1. V lost 5 bases to trimming and J lost 1 base; unmatched junction nucleotides: 3. Germline V gene data show CDR1 as KGHSH and CDR2 as LQKENI. The CDR3 contains 16 residues. The CDR3 is CASSSGQGASNQPQHF. DNA for the CDR3: TGTGCCAGCTCATCGGGACAGGGGGCCAGCAATCAGCCCCAGCATTTT.

V gene TRBV28 combines with J gene TRBJ2-7; D is perhaps TRBD1 or TRBD2 (5 bases each). Trimming removed 1 base from V and 0 bases from J, with 7 bases in between. Germline V gene data show CDR1 as MDHEN and CDR2 as SYDVKM. The CDR3 has 14 amino acids. CDR3 nucleotide sequence: TGTGCCAGCAGTTTATCAGGGAGCTCCTACGAGCAGTACTTC. Encoded protein: CASSLSGSSYEQYF.

DNA for the CDR3: TGTGCCAGCAGCTTGACGACAGGGGCGGTCTCTGGAAACACCATATATTTT. It encodes CASSLTTGAVSGNTIYF. The rearrangement joins TRBV7-6 to TRBJ1-3; 8 bases align to TRBD1. The length of the CDR3 is 17 residues. V dropped 3 bases and J dropped 0; count of bases not matched to a gene: 7. Germline CDR1 and CDR2: SGHVS and FNYEAQ.

V usage is TRBV5-1 and J usage is TRBJ2-2, with a possible D match to TRBD2 (6 bases). This CDR3 has 16 residues. Germline CDR1 reads SGHRS; CDR2 reads YFSETQ. Between the trimmed V and J ends, which lost 0 bases and 0 bases, there was a span of 9 bases. The CDR3 protein is CASSLEVAANTGELFF. CDR3 DNA sequence: TGCGCCAGCAGCTTGGAGGTAGCGGCGAACACCGGGGAGCTGTTTTTT.

The genes are TRBV7-9 and TRBJ1-2; 9 nucleotides align to TRBD1. Germline trimming cut 2 bases from V and 7 bases from J; bases unmatched to any gene: 5. Germline assignment: CDR1 SEHNR and CDR2 FQNEAQ (reference sequence). The CDR3 contains 14 residues. CDR3 nucleotide sequence: TGTGCCAGCAGCTTACTACAGGGGGCGGGTGGCTACACCTTC. Translated, it gives CASSLLQGAGGYTF.

This chain links TRBV10-3 with TRBJ2-3, with 9 bases matching TRBD2. The CDR3 extends over 15 amino acids. Germline CDR1 and CDR2: ENHRY and SYGVKD. With V trimmed by 6 bases and J by 2 bases, 6 bases remained unmatched. The DNA of the CDR3 is TGTGCCATCAGCCCGGGACTAGCTTTCACAGATACGCAGTATTTT. It encodes CAISPGLAFTDTQYF.

The V and J genes are TRBV6-1 and TRBJ1-2; D gene unclear. The V gene's germline CDR1 is MNHNS and CDR2 SASEGT. With 3 bases removed from V and 8 bases from J, the gap between germline ends came to 16 bases. The CDR3 totals 14 residues. CDR3 sequence: CASSESNLATGYTF. The CDR3 DNA is TGTGCCAGCAGTGAGAGTAATTTGGCTACCGGCTACACCTTC.

This rearrangement joins TRBV7-8 to TRBJ2-2; D remains ambiguous. Germline CDR1 SGHVS, CDR2 FQNEAQ. This CDR3 contains 14 residues. The V gene lost 2 bases and the J gene lost 5 bases, with 9 bases spanning the gap. In nucleotides, the CDR3 is TGTGCCAGCAGCTTAAACAGTGTAACCGGGGAGCTGTTTTTT. Translated: CASSLNSVTGELFF.

A few counts support this clone. The chain joins TRBV28 to TRBJ2-7, with D possibly being TRBD1 (6 bases). The CDR3 is made up of 12 amino acids. V shed 6 bases and J shed 2 bases, with 8 bases lying between them. Germline V gene sequence: CDR1 MDHEN, CDR2 SYDVKM. CDR3 coding DNA: TGTGCCAGCAGCAGGGGACCCTACGAGCAGTACTTC. Translating gives CASSRGPYEQYF.

Only one count was recorded for this clone. The chain joins TRBV27 to TRBJ2-1, with 7 bases that match TRBD2. Germline-derived CDR1 and CDR2 are MNHEY and SMNVEV (reference sequence). The CDR3 loop spans 12 amino acids. Trimming at V came to 6 bases and at J to 9 bases, leaving 5 bases not matched to a gene. CDR3 region: CASRGRELEQFF. The CDR3 DNA reads as TGTGCCAGCAGAGGGCGGGAGCTTGAGCAGTTCTTC.

The V call is TRBV27, the J call TRBJ1-1; D possibly corresponds to TRBD1 (6 bases). With 6 bases removed from V and 7 bases from J, the gap between germline ends came to 21 bases. Germline lookup yields CDR1 MNHEY and CDR2 SMNVEV (reference sequence). This CDR3 region has 15 residues. The CDR3 DNA sequence: TGTGCCAGCAGCCTAGGGTTCAGGGGCCGGAATGAAGCTTTCTTT. It codes for CASSLGFRGRNEAFF.

This clone was seen only a few times. The chain carries TRBV12-5 and TRBJ2-3; D possibly matches TRBD1 or TRBD2 (6 bases each). CDR3 length equals 13 residues. The germline gives CDR1 LGHNT, CDR2 FRNRAP. The V end lost 2 bases, the J end lost 6 bases, and 9 bases lay between the germline ends. CDR3 DNA sequence: TGTGCTAGTGGTTTGCTAGGGGGGGATACGCAGTATTTT. It is translated as CASGLLGGDTQYF.

The rearrangement links TRBV10-1 to TRBJ1-5; TRBD1 agrees at 7 bases. This CDR3 is 14 amino acids long. V shed 3 bases, J shed 4 bases, and the junction held 3 bases outside the gene matches. Germline CDR1 is WNHNN and CDR2 is SYGVQD (reference sequence). DNA for the CDR3: TGCGCCAGCAGTGAAGGGGGCAGTAATCAGCCCCAGCATTTT. Protein: CASSEGGSNQPQHF.